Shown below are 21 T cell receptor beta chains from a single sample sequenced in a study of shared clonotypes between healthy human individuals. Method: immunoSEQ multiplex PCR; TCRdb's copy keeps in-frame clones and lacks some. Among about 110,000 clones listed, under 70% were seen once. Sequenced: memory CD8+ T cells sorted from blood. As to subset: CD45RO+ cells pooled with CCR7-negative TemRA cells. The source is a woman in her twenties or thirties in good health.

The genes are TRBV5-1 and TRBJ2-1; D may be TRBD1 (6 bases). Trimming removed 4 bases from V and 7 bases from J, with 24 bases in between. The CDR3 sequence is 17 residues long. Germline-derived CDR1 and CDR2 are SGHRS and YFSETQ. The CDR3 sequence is CASSHRGDIRGWNEQFF. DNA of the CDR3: TGCGCCAGCAGCCACCGTGGGGACATCCGGGGTTGGAATGAGCAGTTCTTC.

This CDR3 reads CATSRDRGVSYEQYF. CDR3 DNA sequence: TGTGCCACCAGCAGAGATCGGGGTGTGAGCTACGAGCAGTACTTC. The chain is built from TRBV15 and TRBJ2-7; TRBD2 might be the D (5 bases). Trimming stripped 0 bases from V and 3 bases from J, with 12 bases between. CDR3 length: 15 amino acids. Germline assignment: CDR1 LNHNV and CDR2 YYDKDF (reference sequence).

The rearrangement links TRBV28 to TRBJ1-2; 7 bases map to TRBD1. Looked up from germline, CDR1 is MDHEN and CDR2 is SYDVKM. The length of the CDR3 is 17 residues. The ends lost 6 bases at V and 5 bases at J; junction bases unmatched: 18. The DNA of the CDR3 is TGTGCCAGCAGCTACCATTCATTAGCCGGGACAGAGTATGGCTACACCTTC. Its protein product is CASSYHSLAGTEYGYTF.

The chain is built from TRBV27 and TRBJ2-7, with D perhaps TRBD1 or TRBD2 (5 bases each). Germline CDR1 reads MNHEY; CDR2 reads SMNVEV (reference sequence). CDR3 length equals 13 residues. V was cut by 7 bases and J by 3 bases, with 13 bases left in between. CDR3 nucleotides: TGTGCCAGCAAACTTGGGACGAGCTACGAGCAGTACTTC. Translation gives CASKLGTSYEQYF.

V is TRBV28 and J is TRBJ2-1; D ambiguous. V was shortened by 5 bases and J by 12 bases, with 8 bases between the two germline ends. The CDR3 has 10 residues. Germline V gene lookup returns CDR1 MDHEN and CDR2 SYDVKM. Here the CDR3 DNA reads TGTGCCAGCAGTCGGTGGGTGCAGTTCTTC. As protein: CASSRWVQFF.

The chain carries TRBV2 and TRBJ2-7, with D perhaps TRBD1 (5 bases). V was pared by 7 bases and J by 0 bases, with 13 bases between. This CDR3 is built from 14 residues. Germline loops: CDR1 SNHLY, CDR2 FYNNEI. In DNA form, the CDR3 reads TGTGCCAGCATACGACAGCTGAGCTCCTACGAGCAGTACTTC. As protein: CASIRQLSSYEQYF.

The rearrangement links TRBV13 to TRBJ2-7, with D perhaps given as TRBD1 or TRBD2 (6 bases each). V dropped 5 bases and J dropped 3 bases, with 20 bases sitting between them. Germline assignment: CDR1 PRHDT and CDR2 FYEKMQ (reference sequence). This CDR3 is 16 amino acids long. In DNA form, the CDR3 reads TGTGCCAGCAGCGTTAGGGGGGACTCCTCTGTCTACGAGCAGTACTTC. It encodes CASSVRGDSSVYEQYF.

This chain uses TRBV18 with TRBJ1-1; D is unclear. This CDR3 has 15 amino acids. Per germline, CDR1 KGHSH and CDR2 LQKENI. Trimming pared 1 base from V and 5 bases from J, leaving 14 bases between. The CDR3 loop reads CASSPRRGEGTEAFF. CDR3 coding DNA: TGTGCCAGCTCACCACGCCGTGGGGAGGGTACTGAAGCTTTCTTT.

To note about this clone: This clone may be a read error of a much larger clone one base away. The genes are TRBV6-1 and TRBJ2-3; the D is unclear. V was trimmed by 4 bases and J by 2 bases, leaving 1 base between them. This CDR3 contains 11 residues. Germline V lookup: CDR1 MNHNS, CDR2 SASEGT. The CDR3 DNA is TGTGCCAGCAGTGTCACAGATACGCAGTATTTT. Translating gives CASSVTDTQYF.

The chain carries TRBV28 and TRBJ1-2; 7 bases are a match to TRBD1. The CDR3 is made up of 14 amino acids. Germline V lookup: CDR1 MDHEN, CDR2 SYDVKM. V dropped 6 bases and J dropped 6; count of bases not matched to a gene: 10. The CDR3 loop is CASSQQTGINGYTF. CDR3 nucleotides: TGTGCCAGCAGCCAACAGACAGGGATCAATGGCTACACCTTC.

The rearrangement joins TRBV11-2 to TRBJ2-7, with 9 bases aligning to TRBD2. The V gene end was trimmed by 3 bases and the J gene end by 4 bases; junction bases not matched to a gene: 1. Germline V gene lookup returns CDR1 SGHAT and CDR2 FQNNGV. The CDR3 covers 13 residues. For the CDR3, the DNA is TGTGCCAGCAGCTTGGGACTAGCTTACGAGCAGTACTTC. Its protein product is CASSLGLAYEQYF.

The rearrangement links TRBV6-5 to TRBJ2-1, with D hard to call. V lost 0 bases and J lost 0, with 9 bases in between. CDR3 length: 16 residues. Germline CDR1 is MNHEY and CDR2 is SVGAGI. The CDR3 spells CASSYSLLSSYNEQFF. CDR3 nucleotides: TGTGCCAGCAGTTACTCCCTATTGAGCTCCTACAATGAGCAGTTCTTC.

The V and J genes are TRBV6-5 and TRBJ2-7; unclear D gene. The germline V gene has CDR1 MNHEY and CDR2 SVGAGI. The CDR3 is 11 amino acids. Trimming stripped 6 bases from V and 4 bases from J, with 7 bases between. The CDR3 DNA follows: TGTGCCAGCAGCGACGGGTACGAGCAGTACTTC. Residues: CASSDGYEQYF.

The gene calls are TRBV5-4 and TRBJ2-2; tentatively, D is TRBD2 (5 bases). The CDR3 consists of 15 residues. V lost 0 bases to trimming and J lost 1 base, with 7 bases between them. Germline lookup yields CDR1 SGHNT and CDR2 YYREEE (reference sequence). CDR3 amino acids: CASSLASRNTGELFF. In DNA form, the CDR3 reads TGTGCCAGCAGCTTGGCTAGCCGGAACACCGGGGAGCTGTTTTTT.

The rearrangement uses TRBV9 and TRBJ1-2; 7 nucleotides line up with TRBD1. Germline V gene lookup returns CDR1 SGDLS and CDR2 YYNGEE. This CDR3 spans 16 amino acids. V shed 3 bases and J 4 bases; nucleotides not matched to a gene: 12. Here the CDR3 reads CASSGLLGTAGYGYTF. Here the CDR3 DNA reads TGTGCCAGCAGCGGCCTCCTCGGGACAGCGGGCTATGGCTACACCTTC.

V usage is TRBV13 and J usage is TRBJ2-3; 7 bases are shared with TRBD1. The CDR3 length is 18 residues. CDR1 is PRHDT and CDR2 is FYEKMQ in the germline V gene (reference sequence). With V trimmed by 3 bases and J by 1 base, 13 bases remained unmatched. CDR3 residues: CASSLTDRVEAGTDTQYF. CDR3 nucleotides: TGTGCCAGCAGCTTGACCGACAGGGTTGAAGCGGGCACAGATACGCAGTATTTT.

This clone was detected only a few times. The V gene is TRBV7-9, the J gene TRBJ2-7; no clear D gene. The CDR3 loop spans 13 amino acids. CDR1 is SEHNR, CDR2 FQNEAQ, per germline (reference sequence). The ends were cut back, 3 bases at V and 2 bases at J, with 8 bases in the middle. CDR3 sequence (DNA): TGTGCCAGCAGCTTTACAGCCACCTACGAGCAGTACTTC. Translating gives CASSFTATYEQYF. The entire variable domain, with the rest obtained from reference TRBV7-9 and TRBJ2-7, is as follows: DTGVSQNPRHKITKRGQNVTFRCDPISEHNRLYWYRQTLGQGPEFLTYFQNEAQLEKSRLLSDRFSAERPKGSFSTLEIQRTEQGDSAMYLCASSFTATYEQYFGPGTRLTVT.

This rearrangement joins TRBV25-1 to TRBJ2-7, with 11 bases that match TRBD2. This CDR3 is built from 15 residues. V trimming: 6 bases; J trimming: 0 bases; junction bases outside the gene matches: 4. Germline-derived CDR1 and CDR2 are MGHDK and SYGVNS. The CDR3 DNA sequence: TGTGCCAGCAGAGAAACTAGCGGGAGCTCCTACGAGCAGTACTTC. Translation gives CASRETSGSSYEQYF.

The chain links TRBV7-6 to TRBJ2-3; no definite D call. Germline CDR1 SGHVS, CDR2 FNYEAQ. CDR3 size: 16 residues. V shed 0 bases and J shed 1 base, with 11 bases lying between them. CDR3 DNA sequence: TGTGCCAGCAGCTTAGCCTGGCCCGCTCGCACAGATACGCAGTATTTT. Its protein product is CASSLAWPARTDTQYF.

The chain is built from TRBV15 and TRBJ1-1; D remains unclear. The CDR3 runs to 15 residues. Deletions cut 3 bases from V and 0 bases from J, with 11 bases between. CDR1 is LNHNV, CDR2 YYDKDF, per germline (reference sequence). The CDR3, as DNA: TGTGCCACCAGCAGCATGGACGTGCTGAACACTGAAGCTTTCTTT. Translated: CATSSMDVLNTEAFF. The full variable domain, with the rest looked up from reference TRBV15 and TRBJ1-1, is DAMVIQNPRYQVTQFGKPVTLSCSQTLNHNVMYWYQQKSSQAPKLLFHYYDKDFNNEADTPDNFQSRRPNTSFCFLDIRSPGLGDTAMYLCATSSMDVLNTEAFFGQGTRLTVV.

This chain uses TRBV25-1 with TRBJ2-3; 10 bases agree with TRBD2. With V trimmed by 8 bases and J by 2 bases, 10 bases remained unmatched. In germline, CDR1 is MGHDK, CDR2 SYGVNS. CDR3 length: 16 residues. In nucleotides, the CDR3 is TGTGCCAGCGAACACGGACTAGCGGCGAACACAGATACGCAGTATTTT. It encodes CASEHGLAANTDTQYF. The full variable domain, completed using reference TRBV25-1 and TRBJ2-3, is EADIYQTPRYLVIGTGKKITLECSQTMGHDKMYWYQQDPGMELHLIHYSYGVNSTEKGDLSSESTVSRIRTEHFPLTLESARPSHTSQYLCASEHGLAANTDTQYFGPGTRLTVL.